The 6 T cell receptor beta chains below all came from one sample that was sequenced in a study of blood T cell repertoires in COVID-19. This table comes from immunoSEQ multiplex PCR, and its TCRdb copy is limited to in-frame clones, with some not included. The repertoire holds a few hundred thousand clones, with around 87% as singletons. Sequencing input: PBMCs or T cells enriched from blood (not recorded which). Receptors originate from a man aged 25-45 years who had recovered from COVID-19.

This chain connects TRBV2 to TRBJ2-1, with D possibly being TRBD2 (6 bases). Germline CDR1 SNHLY, CDR2 FYNNEI. The CDR3 loop spans 13 amino acids. With 6 bases removed from V and 6 bases from J, the gap between germline ends came to 12 bases. In DNA form, the CDR3 reads TGTGCCAGCAGGGCCGGGACTTCCAATGAGCAGTTCTTC. Protein: CASRAGTSNEQFF.

The chain links TRBV10-3 to TRBJ2-5; D unclear. The V end lost 0 bases, the J end lost 5 bases, and 10 bases lay between the germline ends. Germline V gene lookup returns CDR1 ENHRY and CDR2 SYGVKD. The CDR3 length is 14 residues. This CDR3 reads CAISESNSWETQYF. The CDR3 bases are TGTGCCATCAGTGAGTCGAACAGTTGGGAGACCCAGTACTTC.

The chain recombines TRBV30 with TRBJ1-5, with D possibly TRBD1 on 5 matching bases. The CDR3 consists of 14 residues. Between the trimmed V and J ends, which lost 3 bases and 2 bases, there was a span of 11 bases. Germline CDR1 is GTSNPN and CDR2 is SVGIG (reference sequence). In DNA, the CDR3 is TGTGCCTGGAGCTCAGGAGGGGGCAATCAGCCCCAGCATTTT. This sequence encodes CAWSSGGGNQPQHF.

The V gene is TRBV29-1, the J gene TRBJ2-3; TRBD2 matches 8 bases. The CDR3 sequence is 17 residues long. After removal of 1 base from V and 1 base from J, the junction contained 10 bases not matched to a gene. Germline-derived CDR1 and CDR2 are SQVTM and ANQGSEA. DNA of the CDR3: TGCAGCGTTGAAGTTGCGGGAGGCACGGAGGGCACAGATACGCAGTATTTT. Residues: CSVEVAGGTEGTDTQYF.

The rearrangement joins TRBV28 to TRBJ1-2; D not resolved. Germline V gene data show CDR1 as MDHEN and CDR2 as SYDVKM. The CDR3 loop spans 12 amino acids. Deletions cut 6 bases from V and 4 bases from J, with 9 bases between. CDR3 amino acids: CASSTTVYGYTF. In DNA, the CDR3 is TGTGCCAGCAGCACAACCGTCTATGGCTACACCTTC.

V and J are TRBV19 and TRBJ2-1; a possible D gene is TRBD1 (6 bases). The CDR3 extends over 15 amino acids. V lost 1 base to trimming and J lost 6 bases, with 13 bases between them. The germline gives CDR1 LNHDA, CDR2 SQIVND (reference sequence). CDR3 region: CASSIGGDTGNEQFF. CDR3 in DNA: TGTGCCAGTAGTATAGGAGGGGACACGGGCAATGAGCAGTTCTTC.